These 16 T cell receptor beta chains came from one sample sequenced in a study of blood T cells in healthy people across ages. Combining a sample-barcoded 5' primer with a J-beta primer mix, a second PCR ran for roughly 7 to 12 cycles. MiXCR, run by TCRdb on the 5' RACE reads, gives a single entry per CDR3 protein. This sample yields roughly 800,000 distinct CDR3 sequences, of which around 25% are seen a single time; around 3.6% belongs to the top ten. This sample was also put to use in a study of T cells of mothers and their children.

The sample comprised blood. The receptors were gathered from a boy aged 5-17 years in good health.

The sample holds a few counts of this clonotype. The chain joins TRBV9 to TRBJ2-1; 8 nucleotides line up with TRBD2. Germline trimming cut 7 bases from V and 6 bases from J; bases unmatched to any gene: 9. Germline V lookup: CDR1 SGDLS, CDR2 YYNGEE. The CDR3 runs to 14 residues. CDR3 region: CASAFLREGNEQFF. The DNA of the CDR3 is TGTGCCAGCGCCTTCCTCCGGGAGGGCAATGAGCAGTTCTTC.

In this sample, this clonotype turned up a few times. This chain joins TRBV5-1 and TRBJ2-7; maybe TRBD2 (6 bases). Trimming removed 6 bases at V and 8 bases at J, with 15 bases between. The CDR3 spans 12 residues. CDR1 is SGHRS, CDR2 YFSETQ, per germline. This chain's CDR3 is CASTEGLGQQYF. The CDR3 bases are TGCGCCAGCACGGAGGGGCTGGGGCAGCAGTACTTC. The full variable domain, completed using reference TRBV5-1 and TRBJ2-7, is KAGVTQTPRYLIKTRGQQVTLSCSPISGHRSVSWYQQTPGQGLQFLFEYFSETQRNKGNFPGRFSGRQFSNSRSEMNVSTLELGDSALYLCASTEGLGQQYFGPGTRLTVT.

The V call is TRBV20-1, the J call TRBJ2-5; possibly TRBD1 for D (5 bases). Looked up from germline, CDR1 is DFQATT and CDR2 is SNEGSKA (reference sequence). Trimming shortened V by 3 bases and J by 3 bases, and 20 bases separated the two germline ends. The CDR3 has 16 residues. In nucleotides, the CDR3 is TGCAGTGCTAGTGATTGGGGCGCTACGACCAAAGAGACCCAGTACTTC. Translating gives CSASDWGATTKETQYF.

This chain uses TRBV20-1 with TRBJ2-2; D may be TRBD2 (6 bases). V was shortened by 2 bases and J by 9 bases, with 25 bases between the two germline ends. The CDR3 totals 17 residues. The germline CDR1 and CDR2 sequences are DFQATT and SNEGSKA (reference sequence). CDR3 in DNA: TGCAGTGCTAGAAAGTTTGGGGGAAGGCGGGAAGGGAGGGAGCTGTTTTTT. This gives the protein CSARKFGGRREGRELFF.

This clonotype has more than one count but fewer than ten. The J gene is TRBJ1-2, the V gene TRBV5-1, with 10 bases fitting TRBD1. V was clipped by 3 bases and J by 3 bases; unmatched bases: 5. Germline lookup yields CDR1 SGHRS and CDR2 YFSETQ. The CDR3 length is 15 residues. The CDR3 DNA sequence: TGCGCCAGCAGCTCACGACAGGGGGCGTACTATGGCTACACCTTC. Translation: CASSSRQGAYYGYTF.

The J gene is TRBJ2-5, the V gene TRBV9; the D is unclear. The DNA matches TRBJ2-7 better at its end, which makes the J call doubtful. Germline CDR1 reads SGDLS; CDR2 reads YYNGEE. The CDR3 length is 13 residues. The CDR3 region has the DNA TGTGCCAGCAGCGCGGCCTCAACCTACGAGCAGTACTTC. It translates to CASSAASTYEQYF.

V and J are TRBV10-3 and TRBJ2-3; D call uncertain. The length of the CDR3 is 14 residues. The V and J ends lost 8 bases and 2 bases respectively, with 14 bases between them. Germline CDR1 ENHRY, CDR2 SYGVKD. CDR3 in DNA: TGTGCCATCCAGACCAATACTTACACAGATACGCAGTATTTT. Protein: CAIQTNTYTDTQYF.

The chain uses TRBV19 and TRBJ2-7, with 10 bases that match TRBD2. Germline loops: CDR1 LNHDA, CDR2 SQIVND (reference sequence). With V trimmed by 3 bases and J by 5 bases, 7 bases remained unmatched. This CDR3 has 15 residues. DNA of the CDR3: TGTGCCAGTAGTATCGACGGGCTAGCGGGGGACGAGCAGTACTTC. Amino acids: CASSIDGLAGDEQYF.

The chain joins TRBV4-3 to TRBJ1-4; TRBD1 agrees at 7 bases. The CDR3 contains 14 residues. Looked up from germline, CDR1 is LGHNA and CDR2 is YSLEER. V was pared by 4 bases and J by 7 bases, with 6 bases of the junction left unmatched. In DNA form, the CDR3 reads TGCGCCAGCAGCCCCCAGGGGGAGGGTGAAAAACTGTTTTTT. This gives the protein CASSPQGEGEKLFF.

V usage is TRBV29-1 and J usage is TRBJ2-3; 8 nucleotides align to TRBD2. Germline V gives CDR1 SQVTM, CDR2 ANQGSEA. With V trimmed by 4 bases and J by 4 bases, 4 bases remained unmatched. The CDR3 spans 13 residues. The CDR3 loop reads CSVVGGASDTQYF. Here the CDR3 DNA reads TGCAGCGTTGTCGGGGGGGCTTCAGATACGCAGTATTTT.

This clonotype was detected once. This chain connects TRBV6-5 to TRBJ2-7; the D is unclear. This CDR3 is 14 amino acids long. Per the germline V gene, CDR1 is MNHEY and CDR2 is SVGAGI. With 0 bases removed from V and 3 bases from J, the gap between germline ends came to 9 bases. The CDR3 nucleotides read TGTGCCAGCAGTTACTCGAGAGGAAACTACGAGCAGTACTTC. It codes for CASSYSRGNYEQYF.

CDR3 sequence (DNA): TGTGCCAGCAGCTCTTATAGGACTGGTACCTACGAGCAGTACTTC. This translates into CASSSYRTGTYEQYF. The genes are TRBV7-2 and TRBJ2-7, with D possibly TRBD2 on 5 matching bases. This CDR3 contains 15 residues. Between the trimmed V and J ends, which lost 4 bases and 2 bases, there was a span of 15 bases. The germline gives CDR1 SGHTA, CDR2 FQGNSA.

This clonotype was recorded a few times. V and J are TRBV20-1 and TRBJ1-2; 7 bases line up with TRBD1. Germline V gives CDR1 DFQATT, CDR2 SNEGSKA (reference sequence). The CDR3 has 14 amino acids. With 5 bases clipped from V and 2 bases from J, the junction kept 8 bases outside the gene matches. The CDR3 DNA reads TGCAGTGCTCCTTTAGGACAGGAAAACTATGGCTACACCTTC. Protein: CSAPLGQENYGYTF.

The sample holds a few counts of this clonotype. The chain uses TRBV20-1 and TRBJ2-5; no definite D call. CDR3 length: 13 residues. Germline V CDR1 and CDR2: DFQATT, SNEGSKA (reference sequence). Trimming stripped 3 bases from V and 5 bases from J, with 13 bases between. The CDR3: CSARPLIVETQYF. The CDR3 coding sequence is TGCAGTGCTAGGCCCTTAATTGTGGAGACCCAGTACTTC.

The genes are TRBV20-1 and TRBJ1-1, with 8 bases fitting TRBD1. The V and J ends lost 6 bases and 3 bases, in that order; junction bases with no gene match: 6. The V gene's germline CDR1 is DFQATT and CDR2 SNEGSKA (reference sequence). The CDR3 is made up of 13 amino acids. The CDR3, as DNA: TGCAGTGCGTTCAGGGGGCTGTACACTGAAGCTTTCTTT. It codes for CSAFRGLYTEAFF.

The chain combines TRBV5-6 with TRBJ2-5; TRBD1 matches at 9 bases. Germline V gene lookup returns CDR1 SGHDT and CDR2 YYEEEE. This CDR3 is built from 19 residues. V lost 3 bases to trimming and J lost 3 bases; unmatched junction nucleotides: 18. The DNA of the CDR3 is TGTGCCAGCAGCTCAGCATACCGGGACAGGGAGGAGGGGGAAGAGACCCAGTACTTC. It yields the protein CASSSAYRDREEGEETQYF. Looking up the rest from reference TRBV5-6 and TRBJ2-5 gives the full variable domain: DAGVTQSPTHLIKTRGQQVTLRCSPKSGHDTVSWYQQALGQGPQFIFQYYEEEERQRGNFPDRFSGHQFPNYSSELNVNALLLGDSALYLCASSSAYRDREEGEETQYFGPGTRLLVL.